The next 31 T cell receptor beta chains were all read from a single sample in a study of T cell clonotyping in hematopoietic cell transplantation. Sequencing was performed with immunoSEQ multiplex PCR; in TCRdb, only in-frame clones are kept and a portion is missing. There are under 15,000 clones in the sample; roughly 89% occur only once, and 7.8% lies in the top ten. This sample comprised PBMCs, obtained 100 days after allogeneic stem cell transplant. Receptors originate from a female patient aged 45-60 years who had an allogeneic stem cell transplant from an unrelated donor, so the T cells may come from the graft donor. Some clones in this sample may be carry-over from other donors' samples.

This clone came up a few times. The chain combines TRBV19 with TRBJ1-6; D is unclear. The CDR3 is 13 amino acids. Germline V gene lookup returns CDR1 LNHDA and CDR2 SQIVND (reference sequence). Trimming left V 3 bases short and J 9 bases short, with 9 bases between. CDR3 protein: CASSIALGSPLHF. CDR3 DNA: TGTGCCAGTAGTATCGCTTTGGGTTCACCCCTCCACTTT.

This clone was picked up a small number of times. V is TRBV18 and J is TRBJ1-5; D unresolved. Germline CDR1 reads KGHSH; CDR2 reads LQKENI. The CDR3 contains 14 residues. V dropped 8 bases and J dropped 0 bases, with 11 bases sitting between them. As DNA, the CDR3 is TGTGCCAGCACGACGGGGAATAGCAATCAGCCCCAGCATTTT. Residues: CASTTGNSNQPQHF.

The J gene is TRBJ2-1, the V gene TRBV7-8; 9 bases map to TRBD1. V gave up 2 bases and J gave up 3 bases; unmatched junction bases: 2. Germline values: CDR1 SGHVS, CDR2 FQNEAQ. This CDR3 comprises 15 residues. CDR3 sequence: CASSLLGQGYNEQFF. The DNA for the CDR3 is TGTGCCAGCAGCTTATTGGGACAGGGCTACAATGAGCAGTTCTTC.

The rearrangement joins TRBV18 to TRBJ2-5; no firm D call. The CDR3 runs to 12 residues. The germline V and J ends were trimmed by 4 bases and 4 bases, with 7 bases remaining between them. Germline-derived CDR1 and CDR2 are KGHSH and LQKENI. As DNA, the CDR3 is TGTGCCAGCTCACAAGGGTCAGAGACCCAGTACTTC. It is translated as CASSQGSETQYF.

This chain connects TRBV4-1 to TRBJ2-1; TRBD1 aligns across 11 bases. Trimming cost V 4 bases and J 5 bases; bases outside gene matches: 4. The CDR3 runs to 15 residues. The V gene's germline CDR1 is MGHRA and CDR2 YSYEKL. The CDR3 sequence: CASSRGQGANNEQFF. Written as DNA, the CDR3 is TGCGCCAGCAGCCGTGGACAGGGGGCCAACAATGAGCAGTTCTTC.

This clone was counted between two and nine times. The chain joins TRBV6-1 to TRBJ1-5; maybe TRBD1 (6 bases). The CDR3 is 15 residues long. Deletions cut 8 bases from V and 7 bases from J, with 21 bases between. Germline loops: CDR1 MNHNS, CDR2 SASEGT. The CDR3 DNA sequence: TGTGCCAGCGGCCCCAGGGGACTGTCTCGGCAGCCCCAGCATTTT. As protein: CASGPRGLSRQPQHF.

The genes are TRBV7-2 and TRBJ1-2, with a possible D match to TRBD1 (5 bases). The CDR3 is 16 residues long. The V end was cut by 5 bases, the J end by 6 bases, with 22 bases between. The germline V gene has CDR1 SGHTA and CDR2 FQGNSA. CDR3 protein: CASSRPRDRVWDGYTF. The CDR3 nucleotides read TGTGCCAGCAGCCGCCCCCGGGACCGTGTTTGGGATGGCTACACCTTC.

The chain combines TRBV30 with TRBJ1-1, with 7 nucleotides matching TRBD1. This CDR3 spans 13 amino acids. V lost 8 bases and J lost 12; bases outside the gene matches: 18. Germline V lookup: CDR1 GTSNPN, CDR2 SVGIG (reference sequence). The CDR3 region is CARKPGRQGITFF. The CDR3 bases are TGTGCCAGGAAACCAGGTAGACAGGGAATAACTTTCTTT.

The chain recombines TRBV19 with TRBJ1-3, with TRBD1 as a possible D gene (6 bases). Germline assignment: CDR1 LNHDA and CDR2 SQIVND (reference sequence). V lost 3 bases, J lost 4 bases, and 16 bases lay in between. The CDR3 is 16 residues long. The CDR3 loop is CASSIRGGGSGNTIYF. The CDR3 DNA sequence: TGTGCCAGTAGTATTAGAGGTGGGGGCTCCGGAAACACCATATATTTT.

V and J are TRBV4-1 and TRBJ2-2; 9 nucleotides align to TRBD1. Germline V gives CDR1 MGHRA, CDR2 YSYEKL. The CDR3 has 15 residues. The junction had 4 bases not matched to a gene; V was cut back by 2 bases and J by 6 bases. Written as DNA, the CDR3 is TGCGCCAGCAGCCAACTGGGACAGGGATCCGGGGAGCTGTTTTTT. Residues: CASSQLGQGSGELFF.

Comment on this clone: The DNA is left out, because the CDR3 cannot be placed on it with certainty; the CDR3 is given as TCRdb lists it. The chain joins TRBV6-5 to TRBJ2-3; the table calls TRBD1, which could not be checked here. Germline CDR1 is MNHEY and CDR2 is SVGAGI. The CDR3 extends over 12 residues, inclusive of both ends. This chain's CDR3 is CASSWGQGASYF.

The J gene is TRBJ1-1, the V gene TRBV27; D possibly corresponds to TRBD1 (6 bases). The CDR3 contains 13 residues. Trimming cost V 6 bases and J 0 bases, with 8 bases left between them. CDR1 and CDR2 (germline): MNHEY, SMNVEV (reference sequence). The DNA of the CDR3 is TGTGCCAGCAGCAGGGGCCTGAACACTGAAGCTTTCTTT. Encoded protein: CASSRGLNTEAFF.

V is TRBV6-5 and J is TRBJ2-1, with TRBD2 identical over 7 bases. The V and J ends lost 6 bases and 6 bases, in that order; junction bases with no gene match: 8. The CDR3 has 14 amino acids. The germline gives CDR1 MNHEY, CDR2 SVGAGI. CDR3 nucleotides: TGTGCCAGCAGCCCCAGACTAGCTCCCAATGAGCAGTTCTTC. Translated, it gives CASSPRLAPNEQFF.

The genes are TRBV15 and TRBJ1-1; D is ambiguous. Germline CDR1 LNHNV, CDR2 YYDKDF (reference sequence). The length of the CDR3 is 16 residues. V was trimmed by 0 bases and J by 2 bases, leaving 13 bases between them. CDR3 loop: CATSRDHGRVNTEAFF. CDR3 sequence (DNA): TGTGCCACCAGCAGAGATCACGGGAGGGTTAACACTGAAGCTTTCTTT.

This rearrangement joins TRBV2 to TRBJ1-3, with D maybe TRBD1 (5 bases). Trimming took 6 bases from V and 0 from J, leaving 9 bases between them. Germline loops: CDR1 SNHLY, CDR2 FYNNEI. The CDR3 totals 14 residues. CDR3 region: CASSSGTSGNTIYF. The CDR3 DNA sequence: TGTGCCAGCAGCTCGGGGACCTCTGGAAACACCATATATTTT.

The chain couples TRBV25-1 to TRBJ1-2; no reliable D call. The CDR3 extends over 13 amino acids. The germline V and J ends were trimmed by 4 bases and 0 bases, with 6 bases remaining between them. Germline values: CDR1 MGHDK, CDR2 SYGVNS. The CDR3 sequence: CASSARANYGYTF. The CDR3 region has the DNA TGTGCCAGCAGTGCACGAGCTAACTATGGCTACACCTTC.

This chain joins TRBV5-1 and TRBJ1-2, with 7 bases aligning to TRBD1. J lost 0 bases, V lost 3 bases, and 5 bases had no gene match. Looked up from germline, CDR1 is SGHRS and CDR2 is YFSETQ. The CDR3 runs 15 residues. The chain's CDR3 is CASSWEGQTNYGYTF. The CDR3 DNA follows: TGCGCCAGCAGCTGGGAGGGACAGACTAACTATGGCTACACCTTC. The complete variable domain, with remaining parts taken from reference TRBV5-1 and TRBJ1-2, reads KAGVTQTPRYLIKTRGQQVTLSCSPISGHRSVSWYQQTPGQGLQFLFEYFSETQRNKGNFPGRFSGRQFSNSRSEMNVSTLELGDSALYLCASSWEGQTNYGYTFGSGTRLTVV.

The chain couples TRBV7-8 to TRBJ2-7, with 11 bases that match TRBD2. V shed 5 bases, J shed 6 bases, and the junction held 6 bases outside the gene matches. The germline gives CDR1 SGHVS, CDR2 FQNEAQ. The length of the CDR3 is 14 residues. CDR3 bases: TGTGCCAGCAGCGGAACTAGCGGGAGAACCGAGCAGTACTTC. Translation: CASSGTSGRTEQYF.

Only a few counts were recorded for this clone. The rearrangement joins TRBV30 to TRBJ1-5; perhaps TRBD1 as D (5 bases). Trimming left V 1 base short and J 1 base short, with 5 bases between. The germline CDR1 and CDR2 sequences are GTSNPN and SVGIG (reference sequence). This CDR3 has 13 residues. The CDR3 DNA sequence: TGTGCCTGGAGTGGACAGAGCAATCAGCCCCAGCATTTT. This sequence encodes CAWSGQSNQPQHF.

The chain employs TRBV5-8 and TRBJ2-1, with D tentatively TRBD2 (6 bases). Germline CDR1 SGHTS, CDR2 YDEGEE. Trimming removed 0 bases from V and 4 bases from J, with 14 bases in between. The CDR3 has 16 residues. CDR3 in DNA: TGTGCCAGCAGCTTGGGAACGGGGGTGGTGTACAATGAGCAGTTCTTC. It yields the protein CASSLGTGVVYNEQFF. Drawing the rest from reference TRBV5-8 and TRBJ2-1, the complete variable domain is EAGVTQSPTHLIKTRGQQATLRCSPISGHTSVYWYQQALGLGLQFLLWYDEGEERNRGNFPPRFSGRQFPNYSSELNVNALELEDSALYLCASSLGTGVVYNEQFFGPGTRLTVL.

This clone occurred once. The chain couples TRBV19 to TRBJ2-3; D assignment may be TRBD1 or TRBD2 (6 bases each). The CDR3 covers 15 residues. Deletions cut 5 bases from V and 0 bases from J, with 12 bases between. Germline V CDR1 and CDR2: LNHDA, SQIVND (reference sequence). The CDR3 DNA reads TGTGCCAGTAGTGTCGGGGGCCCTAGCACAGATACGCAGTATTTT. Translated, it gives CASSVGGPSTDTQYF.

The gene calls are TRBV10-3 and TRBJ1-5, with a possible D match to TRBD1 (5 bases). V was cut by 4 bases and J by 4 bases, with 11 bases left in between. The germline gives CDR1 ENHRY, CDR2 SYGVKD. There are 14 residues in the CDR3. This CDR3 is CAISAARENQPQHF. The DNA of the CDR3 is TGTGCCATCAGTGCAGCCAGGGAGAATCAGCCCCAGCATTTT.

The gene calls are TRBV4-1 and TRBJ2-2, with 11 bases that match TRBD2. CDR1 is MGHRA, CDR2 YSYEKL, per germline. V dropped 0 bases and J dropped 0; count of bases not matched to a gene: 3. This CDR3 comprises 18 residues. The CDR3 nucleotides read TGCGCCAGCAGCCAAGACCCTAGCGGGGGGCCGAACACCGGGGAGCTGTTTTTT. Its protein product is CASSQDPSGGPNTGELFF.

This sequence joins TRBV6-6 and TRBJ1-2; 7 positions match TRBD1. V lost 10 bases and J lost 0; bases outside the gene matches: 8. The CDR3 has 14 amino acids. Looked up from germline, CDR1 is MNHNY and CDR2 is SVGAGI (reference sequence). The CDR3 coding sequence is TGTGCCATCTCAGACAGGGCGACTAACTATGGCTACACCTTC. It codes for CAISDRATNYGYTF.

This chain links TRBV2 with TRBJ1-2; no clear D gene. The germline V gene has CDR1 SNHLY and CDR2 FYNNEI. V lost 4 bases, J lost 8 bases, and 11 bases lay in between. The CDR3 length is 12 residues. CDR3 DNA sequence: TGTGCCAGCAGTGTCGGTGGATGGGGCTACACCTTC. As protein: CASSVGGWGYTF.

The rearrangement uses TRBV9 and TRBJ2-1; 7 nucleotides agree with TRBD2. Trimming at V came to 0 bases and at J to 1 base, leaving 4 bases not matched to a gene. Looked up from germline, CDR1 is SGDLS and CDR2 is YYNGEE. This CDR3 region has 16 residues. CDR3 nucleotides: TGTGCCAGCAGCGTAGAAGCGGGACGGTCCTACAATGAGCAGTTCTTC. Protein sequence: CASSVEAGRSYNEQFF.

The V call is TRBV9, the J call TRBJ2-5, with 7 nucleotides matching TRBD2. J was trimmed by 2 bases and V by 3 bases; bases with no gene match: 4. Germline V gene data show CDR1 as SGDLS and CDR2 as YYNGEE. The CDR3 is 14 amino acids. The CDR3 DNA reads TGTGCCAGCAGCGCTCAGGGACTACAAGAGACCCAGTACTTC. It translates to CASSAQGLQETQYF.

This chain connects TRBV7-2 to TRBJ1-2; D unresolved. With 3 bases removed from V and 4 bases from J, the gap between germline ends came to 12 bases. The CDR3 is 14 residues long. The germline gives CDR1 SGHTA, CDR2 FQGNSA. The CDR3 DNA is TGTGCCAGCAGCTTGGGAAGGGAAACCTATGGCTACACCTTC. Amino acids: CASSLGRETYGYTF.

V is TRBV18 and J is TRBJ2-1; D not certain. The CDR3 is made up of 15 amino acids. Germline CDR1 KGHSH, CDR2 LQKENI. V was trimmed by 0 bases and J by 2 bases, leaving 8 bases between them. CDR3 region: CASSPPIRTYNEQFF. CDR3 DNA: TGTGCCAGCTCACCACCGATCCGGACCTACAATGAGCAGTTCTTC.

The chain uses TRBV5-1 and TRBJ2-1; 14 bases fit TRBD2. This CDR3 comprises 15 residues. The germline V gene encodes CDR1 SGHRS and CDR2 YFSETQ. The V and J ends lost 4 bases and 5 bases, in that order; junction bases with no gene match: 2. The DNA for the CDR3 is TGCGCCAGCAGCCGGACTAGCGGGAGGAACAATGAGCAGTTCTTC. Translation gives CASSRTSGRNNEQFF.

The V call is TRBV29-1, the J call TRBJ1-2; D is uncertain. Germline CDR1 SQVTM, CDR2 ANQGSEA. Trimming cost V 3 bases and J 1 base, with 9 bases left between them. The CDR3 totals 13 residues. CDR3 in amino acids: CSVDRRDNYGYTF. The CDR3 nucleotides are TGCAGCGTTGACAGGAGAGATAACTATGGCTACACCTTC. Based on the CDR3 plus reference TRBV29-1 and TRBJ1-2, the full variable domain is SAVISQKPSRDICQRGTSLTIQCQVDSQVTMMFWYRQQPGQSLTLIATANQGSEATYESGFVIDKFPISRPNLTFSTLTVSNMSPEDSSIYLCSVDRRDNYGYTFGSGTRLTVV.